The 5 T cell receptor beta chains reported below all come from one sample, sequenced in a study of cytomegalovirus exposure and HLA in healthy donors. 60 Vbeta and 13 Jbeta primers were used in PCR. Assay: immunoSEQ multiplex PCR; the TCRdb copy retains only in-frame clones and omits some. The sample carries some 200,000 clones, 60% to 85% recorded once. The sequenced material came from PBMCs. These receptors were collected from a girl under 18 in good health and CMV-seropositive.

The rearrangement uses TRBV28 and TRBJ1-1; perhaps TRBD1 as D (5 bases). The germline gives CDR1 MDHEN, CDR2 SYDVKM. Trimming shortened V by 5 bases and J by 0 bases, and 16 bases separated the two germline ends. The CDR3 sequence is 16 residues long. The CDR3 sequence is CASSPPGDLLNTEAFF. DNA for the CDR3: TGTGCCAGCAGTCCGCCGGGGGACCTCTTGAACACTGAAGCTTTCTTT.

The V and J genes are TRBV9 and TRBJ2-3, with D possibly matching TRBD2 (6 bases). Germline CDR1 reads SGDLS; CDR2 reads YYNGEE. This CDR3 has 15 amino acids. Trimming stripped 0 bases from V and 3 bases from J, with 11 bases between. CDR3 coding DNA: TGTGCCAGCAGCGTAGTTCCTGGGAGGACAGATACGCAGTATTTT. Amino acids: CASSVVPGRTDTQYF.

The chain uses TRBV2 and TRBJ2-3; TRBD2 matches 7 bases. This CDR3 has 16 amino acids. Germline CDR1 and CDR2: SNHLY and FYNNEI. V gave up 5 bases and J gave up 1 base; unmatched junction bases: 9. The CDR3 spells CASSKTGLRGTDTQYF. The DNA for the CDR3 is TGTGCCAGCAGTAAGACGGGACTACGCGGCACAGATACGCAGTATTTT.

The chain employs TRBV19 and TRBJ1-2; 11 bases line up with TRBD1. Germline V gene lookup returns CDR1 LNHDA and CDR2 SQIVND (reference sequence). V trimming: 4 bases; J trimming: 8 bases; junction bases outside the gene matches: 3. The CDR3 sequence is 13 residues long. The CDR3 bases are TGTGCCAGTAGTAGGGGACAGGGGGAAGGCTACACCTTC. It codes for CASSRGQGEGYTF. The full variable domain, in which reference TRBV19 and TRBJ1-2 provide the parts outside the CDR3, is DGGITQSPKYLFRKEGQNVTLSCEQNLNHDAMYWYRQDPGQGLRLIYYSQIVNDFQKGDIAEGYSVSREKKESFPLTVTSAQKNPTAFYLCASSRGQGEGYTFGSGTRLTVV.

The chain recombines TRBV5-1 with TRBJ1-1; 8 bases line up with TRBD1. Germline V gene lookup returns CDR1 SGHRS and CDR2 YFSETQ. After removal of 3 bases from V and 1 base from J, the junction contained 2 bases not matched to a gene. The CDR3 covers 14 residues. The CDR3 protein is CASSWDRSNTEAFF. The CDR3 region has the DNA TGCGCCAGCAGCTGGGACAGGTCGAACACTGAAGCTTTCTTT.